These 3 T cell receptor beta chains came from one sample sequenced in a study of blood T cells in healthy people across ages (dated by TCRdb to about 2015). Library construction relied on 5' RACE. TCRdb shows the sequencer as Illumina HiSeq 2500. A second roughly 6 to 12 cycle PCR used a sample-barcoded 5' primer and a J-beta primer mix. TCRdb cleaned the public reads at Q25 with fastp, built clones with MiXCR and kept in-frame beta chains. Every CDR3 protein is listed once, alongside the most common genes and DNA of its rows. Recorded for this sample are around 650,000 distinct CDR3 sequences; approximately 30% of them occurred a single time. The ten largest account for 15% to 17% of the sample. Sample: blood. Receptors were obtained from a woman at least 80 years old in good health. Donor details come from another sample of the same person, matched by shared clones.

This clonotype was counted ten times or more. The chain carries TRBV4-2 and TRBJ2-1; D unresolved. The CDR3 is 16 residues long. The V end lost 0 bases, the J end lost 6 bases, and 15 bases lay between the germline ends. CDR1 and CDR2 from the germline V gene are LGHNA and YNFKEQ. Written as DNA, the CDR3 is TGTGCCAGCAGCCAAGATCGAGGCCTCTCCGGCAATGAGCAGTTCTTC. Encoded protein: CASSQDRGLSGNEQFF.

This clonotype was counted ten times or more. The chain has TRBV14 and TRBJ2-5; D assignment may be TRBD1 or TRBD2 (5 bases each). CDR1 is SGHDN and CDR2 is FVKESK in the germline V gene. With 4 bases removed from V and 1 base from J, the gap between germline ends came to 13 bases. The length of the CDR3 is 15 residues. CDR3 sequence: CASSPGWDPQETQYF. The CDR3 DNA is TGTGCCAGCAGCCCTGGGTGGGACCCCCAAGAGACCCAGTACTTC. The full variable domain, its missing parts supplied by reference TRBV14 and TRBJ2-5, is EAGVTQFPSHSVIEKGQTVTLRCDPISGHDNLYWYRRVMGKEIKFLLHFVKESKQDESGMPNNRFLAERTGGTYSTLKVQPAELEDSGVYFCASSPGWDPQETQYFGPGTRLLVL.

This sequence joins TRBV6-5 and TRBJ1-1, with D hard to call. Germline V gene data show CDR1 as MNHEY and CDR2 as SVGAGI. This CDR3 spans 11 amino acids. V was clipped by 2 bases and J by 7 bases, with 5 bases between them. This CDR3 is CASSYQSEAFF. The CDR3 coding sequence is TGTGCCAGCAGTTACCAGAGTGAAGCTTTCTTT.